This TCR beta chain appears in the sequencing data of a study of OX40 agonist ivuxolimab in advanced cancers. On the study more broadly: Ivuxolimab, an agonist antibody against OX40 (CD134), was given to patients.

Study results and caveats: Clonal expansion by week 6 occurred in CD4+ and CD8+ blood T cells (at 0.1 to 3.0 mg/kg).

The protocol was immunoSEQ multiplex PCR, while the TCRdb copy is restricted to in-frame clones and leaves out a portion. The table includes about 82,000 clones, 85% to 90% detected once. Trimming cost V 2 bases and J 7 bases, with 13 bases left between them. Looked up from germline, CDR1 is SGHDT and CDR2 is YYEEEE. The CDR3 is made up of 14 amino acids. Individuals having autoimmune disease history or systemic immunosuppression were not enrolled. About this clone: Its antigen is unknown.

The material was CD4+ or CD8+ T cells sorted from blood, obtained in a trial of the OX40 agonist ivuxolimab. The chain has TRBV5-6 and TRBJ2-1; D call uncertain. The TCR originated in an adult with an advanced solid tumor such as melanoma, head and neck, liver or kidney cancer. The CDR3 sequence is CASSFYGPLNEQFF. The CDR3 DNA reads as TGTGCCAGCAGCTTTTACGGACCCTTAAATGAGCAGTTCTTC.